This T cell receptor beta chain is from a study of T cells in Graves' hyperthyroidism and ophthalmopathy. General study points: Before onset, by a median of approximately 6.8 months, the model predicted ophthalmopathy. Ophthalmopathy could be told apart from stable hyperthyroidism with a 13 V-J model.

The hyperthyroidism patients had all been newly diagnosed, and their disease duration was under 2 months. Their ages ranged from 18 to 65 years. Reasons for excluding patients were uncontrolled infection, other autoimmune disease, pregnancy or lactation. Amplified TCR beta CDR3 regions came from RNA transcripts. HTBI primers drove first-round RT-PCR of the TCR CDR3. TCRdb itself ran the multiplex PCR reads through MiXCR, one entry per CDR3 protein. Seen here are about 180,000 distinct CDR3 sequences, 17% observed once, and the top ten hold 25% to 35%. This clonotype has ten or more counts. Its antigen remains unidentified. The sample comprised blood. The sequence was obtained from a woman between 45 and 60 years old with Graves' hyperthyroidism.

The CDR3 region is CASKGGHTYNEQFF. The CDR3 nucleotides are TGCGCCAGCAAGGGGGGACATACCTACAATGAGCAGTTCTTC. The chain recombines TRBV5-1 with TRBJ2-1; D tentatively fits TRBD1 or TRBD2 (6 bases each). With 6 bases removed from V and 2 bases from J, the gap between germline ends came to 12 bases. Germline CDR1 reads SGHRS; CDR2 reads YFSETQ. CDR3 length equals 14 residues.